This T cell receptor (beta chain) was found in a study of T-cell memory formation after mild COVID-19. Findings and limits, study-wide: There were some responding clones in pre-infection memory, which suggested that cross-reactive memory had joined.

A remark on this clonotype: Its antigen is not known.

The CDR3 sequence is 17 residues long. CDR1 is MNHEY and CDR2 is SMNVEV in the germline V gene (reference sequence). V dropped 1 base and J dropped 7; count of bases not matched to a gene: 12. TCRalpha and TCRbeta libraries used 5'RACE with constant-segment primers and UMIs. TCRdb passed the 5' RACE reads through MiXCR, listing each CDR3 protein once. Here the sample spans more than 120,000 distinct CDR3 sequences, less than 20% being singletons. The specimen sequenced was PBMCs or a T cell subset sorted from them (not recorded which). The clonotype was recovered from an adult woman who had mild COVID-19 (a few samples of this study predate the infection). Cell type and time point are not known. The chain carries TRBV27 and TRBJ2-3, with TRBD2 matching 9 bases. The CDR3 bases are TGTGCCAGCAGTTTATTGGTCGGCGGGAGGGCCGCGAATACGCAGTATTTT. This encodes CASSLLVGGRAANTQYF.